This entry concerns a single T cell receptor beta chain. Its antigen is not known. This sample is drawn from a study of T cell repertoires in cytomegalovirus infection. Across the study: Indications came from public TCR beta signatures; they pointed to CMV infection and to a matching HLA type. Study-level findings and limits: What dominated the ex vivo response were HLA-C-restricted CMV-specific TCR beta clonotypes. Frequencies of public TCR beta families were cumulated, and this identified carriers of CMV plus the relevant HLA.

Via MiXCR, TCRdb re-called the reads, giving one row per CDR3 protein. This sample has 55,000 to 70,000 distinct CDR3 sequences, with around 33% found just once. Germline V CDR1 and CDR2: MNHEY, SVGAGI. The germline V and J ends were trimmed by 3 bases and 3 bases, with 11 bases remaining between them. The CDR3 is made up of 14 amino acids. Sequenced: PBMCs, sequenced either directly or after in vitro stimulation (not recorded which). The sequence came from a human donor in good health (CMV status not recorded). Some clones in this sample may be carry-over from other donors' samples. The chain has TRBV6-5 and TRBJ1-1; D uncertain. CDR3 residues: CASSYGRTYTEAFF. Here the CDR3 DNA reads TGTGCCAGCAGTTATGGCAGAACTTACACTGAAGCTTTCTTT.